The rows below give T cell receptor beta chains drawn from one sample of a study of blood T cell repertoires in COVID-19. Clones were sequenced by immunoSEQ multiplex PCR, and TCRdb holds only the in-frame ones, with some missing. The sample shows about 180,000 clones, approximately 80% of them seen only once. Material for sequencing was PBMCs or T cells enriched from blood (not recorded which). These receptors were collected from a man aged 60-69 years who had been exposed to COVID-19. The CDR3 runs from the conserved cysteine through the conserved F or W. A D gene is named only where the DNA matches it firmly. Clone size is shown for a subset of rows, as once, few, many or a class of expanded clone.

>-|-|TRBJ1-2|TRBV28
TGTGCCAGCAGAGGGGACATCAGGCTTGGCTACACCTTC
CASRGDIRLGYTF
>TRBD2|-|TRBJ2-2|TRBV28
TGTGCCAGCAGATCTCCACTAGCGGGAGCCACCGGGGAGCTGTTTTTT
CASRSPLAGATGELFF
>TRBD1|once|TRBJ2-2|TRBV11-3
TGTGCCAGCAGCTTTACAGGGGGCACCGGGGAGCTGTTTTTT
CASSFTGGTGELFF
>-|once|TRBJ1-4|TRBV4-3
TGCGCCAGCAGCCAAGATCGGGGGGGGTCGGATGAAAAACTGTTTTTT
CASSQDRGGSDEKLFF
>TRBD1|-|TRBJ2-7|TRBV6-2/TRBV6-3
TGTGCCAGCAGTGACCCGACAGGGATCTACGAGCAGTACTTC
CASSDPTGIYEQYF
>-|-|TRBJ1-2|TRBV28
TGTGCCAGCAGTTTTAGAGGGGGCTATGGCTACACCTTC
CASSFRGGYGYTF
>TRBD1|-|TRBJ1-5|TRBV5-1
TGCGCCAGCAGCGTTGGGACAGGGGAACGTCCCCAGCATTTT
CASSVGTGERPQHF
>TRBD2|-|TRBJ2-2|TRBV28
TGTGCCAGCAGTCTAGCGGGACAAGCAAACACCGGGGAGCTGTTTTTT
CASSLAGQANTGELFF
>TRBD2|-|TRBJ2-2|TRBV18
TGTGCCAGCTCACCTAGCGGGAGGGCTGGCGACACCGGGGAGCTGTTTTTT
CASSPSGRAGDTGELFF
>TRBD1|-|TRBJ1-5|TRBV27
TGTGCCAGCAGACCCGACAGGGGCAGTCAGCCCCAGCATTTT
CASRPDRGSQPQHF
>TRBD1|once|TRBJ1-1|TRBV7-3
TGTGCCAGCAGCTTATTGGGCAGGGGGTCCTTAATGAACACTGAAGCTTTCTTT
CASSLLGRGSLMNTEAFF
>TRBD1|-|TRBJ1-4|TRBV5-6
TGTGCCAGCAGCTTGGGGACAGGGAATGAAAAACTGTTTTTT
CASSLGTGNEKLFF
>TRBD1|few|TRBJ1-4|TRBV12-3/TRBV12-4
TGTGCCGTTGGCAGGGGGGTTGAAAAACTGTTTTTT
CAVGRGVEKLFF
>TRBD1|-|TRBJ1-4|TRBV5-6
TGTGCCAGCAGCCGCCCGGGACAGGGTGAAAAACTGTTTTTT
CASSRPGQGEKLFF
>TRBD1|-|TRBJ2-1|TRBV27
TGTGCCAGCAGGCTAGGGGGCCATGAGCAGTTCTTC
CASRLGGHEQFF
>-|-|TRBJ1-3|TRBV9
TGTGCCAGCAGCGTAGGTACGCCGCGTTTTCCCATATATTTT
CASSVGTPRFPIYF
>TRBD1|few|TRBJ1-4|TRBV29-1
TGCAGCGTTGCCCAAGGGGGCTCCGTTAATGAAAAACTGTTTTTT
CSVAQGGSVNEKLFF
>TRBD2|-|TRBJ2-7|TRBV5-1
TGCGCCAGCAGCCCACGGACTAGCGGGAGGGGGGAATACGAGCAGTACTTC
CASSPRTSGRGEYEQYF
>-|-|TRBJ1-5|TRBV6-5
TGTGCCAGCAGTTACTCGATCCAGGGGAATCAGCCCCAGCATTTT
CASSYSIQGNQPQHF
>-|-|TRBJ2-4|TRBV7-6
TGTGCCAGCAGCTTAGCGGTGTCAGGGGAGAGCATTCAGTACTTC
CASSLAVSGESIQYF
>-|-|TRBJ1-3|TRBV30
TGTGCCTGGACCGTCGGAGGATCTGGAAACACCATATATTTT
CAWTVGGSGNTIYF
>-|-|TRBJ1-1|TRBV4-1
TGCGCCAGCAGCCAAGAGAACAGGAACACTGAAGCTTTCTTT
CASSQENRNTEAFF
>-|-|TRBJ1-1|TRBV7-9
TGTGCCAGCAGCCATCAACAGATAGACACTGAAGCTTTCTTT
CASSHQQIDTEAFF
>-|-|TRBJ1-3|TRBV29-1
TGCAGCGTGAGGGGGGGGCCTGGAAACACCATATATTTT
CSVRGGPGNTIYF
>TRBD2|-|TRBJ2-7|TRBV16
TGTGCCAGCAGCCGTGCTAGCGGGAGGGCCGCCCACGAGCAGTATTTC
CASSRASGRAAHEQYF
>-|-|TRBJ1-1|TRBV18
TGTGCCGGAGGGCAGAGCCCGAACACTGAAGCTTTCTTT
CAGGQSPNTEAFF
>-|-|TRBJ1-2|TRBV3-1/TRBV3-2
TGTGCCAGCAGCCAAGAGGCAGGGGTTGGTTACGCCTTC
CASSQEAGVGYAF
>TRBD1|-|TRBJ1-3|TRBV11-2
TGTGCCAGCAGCCGGACAGGGGGCTCTGGAAACACCATATATTTT
CASSRTGGSGNTIYF
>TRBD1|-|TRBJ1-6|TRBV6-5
TGTGCCAGCAGCCTCGGGACAGATAATTCACCCCTCCACTTT
CASSLGTDNSPLHF
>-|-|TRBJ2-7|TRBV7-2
TGTGCCAGCAGCGCACGCATACTCCTAGCAGCCGAGCAGTACTTC
CASSARILLAAEQYF
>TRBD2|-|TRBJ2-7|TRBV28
TGTGCCAGCAGTTTACAACCCATGACTAGCGGGAGGGTATACGAGCAGTACTTC
CASSLQPMTSGRVYEQYF
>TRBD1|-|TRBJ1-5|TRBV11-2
TGTGCCAGCAGCTTCGGGACAGGGGATCAGCCCCAGCATTTT
CASSFGTGDQPQHF
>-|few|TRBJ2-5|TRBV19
TGTGCCAGTAGGTTCGGTGGGGCCGATGGAGAGACCCAGTACTTC
CASRFGGADGETQYF
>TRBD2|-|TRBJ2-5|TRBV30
TGTGCCTGGGGCGGACTAGCCTTCGCTTCTCAAGAGACCCAGTACTTC
CAWGGLAFASQETQYF
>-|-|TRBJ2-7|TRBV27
TGTGCCAGCAGTTTTCGAGGGTCCGAGCAGTACTTC
CASSFRGSEQYF
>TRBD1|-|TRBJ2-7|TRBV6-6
TGTGCCAGCGGGGGACAGGGGGCGCGGGAGCAGTACTTC
CASGGQGAREQYF
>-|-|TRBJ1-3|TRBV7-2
TGTGCCAGCAGCTTACCGCCAGGGTTAGCCGGAAACACCATATATTTT
CASSLPPGLAGNTIYF
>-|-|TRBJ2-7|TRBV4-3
TGCGCCAGCAGCCAAGAGTGGGTGGGGGCTTACGAGCAGTACTTC
CASSQEWVGAYEQYF
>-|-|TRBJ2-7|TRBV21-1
TGTGCCAGCAGCAAACCCAGGGGACACGAGCAGTACTTC
CASSKPRGHEQYF
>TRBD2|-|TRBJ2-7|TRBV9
TGTGCCAGCAGCGTAGGGCCCAGCGGGAGGTCTCAGAACGAGCAGTACTTC
CASSVGPSGRSQNEQYF
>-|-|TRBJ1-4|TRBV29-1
TGCAGCGTTGGGGGGGGCGTCTCTAATGAAAAACTGTTTTTT
CSVGGGVSNEKLFF
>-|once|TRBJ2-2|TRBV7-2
TGTGCCAGCAGCTTAACATTGGCTAGAGGCACCGGGGAGCTGTTTTTT
CASSLTLARGTGELFF
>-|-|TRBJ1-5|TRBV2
TGTGCCAGCAGTGAAGCGACAACCTATCAGCCCCAGCATTTT
CASSEATTYQPQHF
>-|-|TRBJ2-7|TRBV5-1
TGCGCCAGCAGCTTGGGCGAGGTGTCCCACGAGCAGTACTTC
CASSLGEVSHEQYF
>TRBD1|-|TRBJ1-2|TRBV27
TGTGCCAGCTCGACAGGGGGCAGTGGCTACACCTTC
CASSTGGSGYTF